This is a list of T cell receptor beta chains from one sample in a study of post-analysis software for immune sequencing data. One entry per CDR3 protein, called by TCRdb with MiXCR from the PCR reads. This sample has hundreds of thousands of distinct CDR3 sequences, with roughly 27% found just once. Source material: blood. These receptors were obtained from a girl aged 5-17 years with multiple sclerosis. CDR3s include the opening cysteine and the closing phenylalanine or tryptophan. The D gene is left open where the match is weak. Size tells how often a clone was seen (once, few, many) or the class of an expanded clone, and some rows leave it out.

TRBJ2-7,few,TRBD2,TRBV6-2/TRBV6-3,CASTSGRDEQYF,TGTGCCAGCACTAGCGGGAGAGACGAGCAGTACTTC
TRBJ1-2,few,.,TRBV9,CASSVASGRGAPGYGYTF,TGTGCCAGCAGCGTAGCCTCCGGGCGGGGGGCGCCGGGCTATGGCTACACCTTC
TRBJ1-6,.,.,TRBV20-1,CSASRRVSPLHF,TGCAGTGCTAGCAGACGGGTATCACCCCTCCACTTT
TRBJ2-7,once,.,TRBV10-3,CAIGESLANEQYF,TGTGCCATCGGAGAAAGTCTCGCCAACGAGCAGTACTTC
TRBJ2-1,.,TRBD2,TRBV6-1,CAGRSPGLAAEEQFF,TGTGCCGGCAGATCTCCGGGACTAGCCGCGGAAGAGCAGTTCTTC
TRBJ2-1,many,TRBD1,TRBV29-1,CSVATGEYNEQFF,TGCAGCGTTGCGACAGGGGAATACAATGAGCAGTTCTTC
TRBJ2-1,many,TRBD2,TRBV10-3,CAISEPAGLSYNEQFF,TGTGCCATCAGTGAACCAGCGGGATTGAGTTACAATGAGCAGTTCTTC
TRBJ2-5,.,.,TRBV5-5,CASSAHSDQRETQYF,TGTGCCAGCAGCGCCCACTCTGACCAAAGGGAGACCCAGTACTTC
TRBJ1-1,.,.,TRBV5-5,CASSLGATLIEAFF,TGTGCCAGCAGCTTGGGCGCCACTCTCATTGAAGCTTTCTTT
TRBJ2-5,.,.,TRBV3-1,CASSQDRHRQETQYF,TGTGCCAGCAGCCAAGATCGGCACAGGCAAGAGACCCAGTACTTC
TRBJ2-5,many,.,TRBV4-3,CASSQGNIQETQYF,TGCGCCAGCAGCCAAGGAAACATCCAAGAGACCCAGTACTTC
TRBJ1-5,few,.,TRBV20-1,CSASSEQGGSQPQHF,TGCAGTGCTAGTAGCGAGCAGGGTGGTAGTCAGCCCCAGCATTTT
TRBJ2-3,.,.,TRBV7-9,CASSLVLGGGTDTQYF,TGTGCCAGCAGCTTAGTGCTGGGGGGCGGGACAGATACGCAGTATTTT
TRBJ2-7,.,TRBD2,TRBV7-2,CASSGGGYNEQYF,TGTGCCAGCAGCGGGGGAGGGTACAACGAGCAGTACTTC
TRBJ1-6,.,.,TRBV5-1,CASSFSRGASPLHF,TGCGCCAGCAGCTTTTCTCGGGGGGCTTCACCCCTCCACTTT
TRBJ2-7,few,TRBD2,TRBV20-1,CSASHSGRDHSYEQYF,TGCAGTGCTAGTCACAGCGGGAGAGACCACTCCTACGAGCAGTACTTC